This T cell receptor beta chain is drawn from a study of T cell responses to AZD1222 COVID-19 vaccine (dated by TCRdb to the early 2020s). Some background on the complete study: A total of about 230 trial participants underwent TCR sequencing, of whom around 200 received two doses of AZD1222 and roughly 25 received two doses of the MenACWY control vaccine. Trial participants were enrolled into age subgroups of 18-55, 56-69 and 70-plus years, which contained around 140, 26 and 57 TCR-sequenced participants, respectively. The study at large found these results: Participants were mostly white British, with more females than males. The authors suggested clonal diversity may have been underestimated. In the small 56-69-year group, the increase in depth fell short of significance, most likely because of low power. Reportedly, almost half of the unique spike-specific TCRs recognized epitopes lying outside the regions that are mutated in the B.1.351 and B.1.1.7 variants. A significant rise in spike-specific TCR breadth and depth was observed after two AZD1222 doses relative to day 0 and relative to MenACWY recipients. Because no day 14 peak-response samples were available, repertoires were characterized only after the peak T cell response. The whole spike protein was spanned by vaccine-associated CD4 TCRs, and dominant responses were seen in regions 160-218 and 743-854. Conclusions about previously exposed vaccinees were limited because only six AZD1222 recipients were SARS-CoV-2 seropositive at baseline.

Concerning this clone: This clone's antigen is unknown. Per-base quality was not reported, and no clone a single base away is much larger than it.

Cut back by 3 bases and 7 bases, the V and J ends lie 15 bases apart. From cysteine to phenylalanine, the CDR3 is 13 amino acids long. Of all the DNA, just the CDR3 is kept, 39 bases in frame from base 1. In the germline V gene (reference sequence), CDR1 corresponds to DFQATT and CDR2 to SNEGSKA. The CDR3 regions of human TCRbeta chains were analyzed by immunosequencing. The paper's data handling went like this. Repertoire TCRs were checked for matches against a reference library of SARS-CoV-2-specific TCRs that had been generated using the MIRA antigen-specificity platform. Breadth meant the fraction of unique TCRs that were SARS-CoV-2-associated, whereas depth meant the fraction of total T cells that were SARS-CoV-2-associated. Using the MIRA data, each spike-specific TCR was assigned both to the spike region to which the TCR was reactive and to a CD4 or CD8 class. Log10-transformed breadth and depth values were compared by one-way ANOVA with Sidak's multiple comparisons tests. Here the immuneACCESS table is served through TCRdb, limited to in-frame sequences with V and J called. Missing clones are a known gap in these copies; in checked studies unresolved V genes cover under half, and the rest lacks a known reason. V and J calls and clone size are given by that table; D and trimming were obtained from the DNA. The sample table records 90,000 to 130,000 clones; approximately 94% of these occur just once. Clones ranked in the top ten supply 2.5% to 3.5% of the sample.

The time point tag for this specimen amounts to: about 28 days (+/-7) after the second vaccine dose. Because spike-specific TCR depth and breadth did not differ between the two schedules, AZD1222 recipients who got a second dose at roughly 4 weeks were pooled with those who got a second dose at roughly 12 weeks. Vaccinee samples were obtained from the UK trials COV001 and COV002, which included a single-blind randomized controlled phase 2/3 trial of AZD1222 (ChAdOx1 nCoV-19) in healthy adults. For TCRbeta chain sequencing, PBMC samples were collected from trial participants at day 0 and at day 28 after the second dose.

The chain joins TRBV20-1 to TRBJ1-2, with the D gene call left open. The source was peripheral blood, collected 28 days after the second AZD1222 dose. The sequence derives from an adult who received the AZD1222 COVID-19 vaccine. CDR3 sequence: CSASFARAPGYTF. The base sequence is TGCAGTGCTAGTTTCGCGCGGGCGCCTGGCTACACCTTC.